This record covers a single T cell receptor beta chain. What it binds is not known. The source of the sample is a study of T cell responses to AZD1222 COVID-19 vaccine. This CDR3 is built from 13 residues. Trimming took off 7 bases at V and 7 bases at J, with 17 bases between the two ends. Study-level results: Two doses of AZD1222 preceded a rise in Spike-specific TCR breadth and depth. Possibly, clonal diversity was underestimated; donors were largely white British and included more females. Unmutated regions of variants are reportedly targeted by nearly half of spike-specific TCRs.

Only in-frame clones appear in the TCRdb table, and some are missing; sequencing was by immunoSEQ multiplex PCR. The sample lists 70,000 to 95,000 clones, about 89% seen once, with around 5% in the top ten. The starting material was peripheral blood, obtained 28 days after the second AZD1222 dose. The genes are TRBV12-3 or TRBV12-4 and TRBJ2-7; weak D call: TRBD1 (5 bases). The TCR comes from an adult who received the AZD1222 COVID-19 vaccine. The CDR3 loop is CASKREGAREQYF. The CDR3 DNA sequence: TGTGCCAGCAAAAGGGAAGGGGCTAGGGAGCAGTACTTC.